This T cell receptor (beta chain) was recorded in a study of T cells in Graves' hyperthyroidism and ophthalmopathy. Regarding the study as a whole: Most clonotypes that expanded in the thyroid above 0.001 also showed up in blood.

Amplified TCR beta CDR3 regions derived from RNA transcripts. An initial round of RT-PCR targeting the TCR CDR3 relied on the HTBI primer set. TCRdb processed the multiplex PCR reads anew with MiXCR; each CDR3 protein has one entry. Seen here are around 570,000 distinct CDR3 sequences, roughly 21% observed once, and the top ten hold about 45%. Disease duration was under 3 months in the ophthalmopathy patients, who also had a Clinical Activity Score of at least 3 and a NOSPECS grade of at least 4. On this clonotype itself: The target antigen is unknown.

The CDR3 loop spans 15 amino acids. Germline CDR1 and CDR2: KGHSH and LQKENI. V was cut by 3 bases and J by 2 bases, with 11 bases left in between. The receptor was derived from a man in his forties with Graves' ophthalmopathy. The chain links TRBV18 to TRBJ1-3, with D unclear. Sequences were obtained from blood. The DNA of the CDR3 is TGTGCCAGCTCACCTCTCGGGGTTCCTGGAAACACCATATATTTT. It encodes CASSPLGVPGNTIYF. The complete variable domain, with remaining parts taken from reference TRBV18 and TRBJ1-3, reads NAGVMQNPRHLVRRRGQEARLRCSPMKGHSHVYWYRQLPEEGLKFMVYLQKENIIDESGMPKERFSAEFPKEGPSILRIQQVVRGDSAAYFCASSPLGVPGNTIYFGEGSWLTVV.